This entry lists 24 T cell receptor beta chains sequenced from one sample in a study of T cell repertoires in cytomegalovirus infection. TCRdb analysed the reads with MiXCR anew, one entry per CDR3 protein. The repertoire has approximately 500,000 distinct CDR3 sequences, about 15% of them found once; the top ten carry roughly a quarter. Source material: CD8+ T cells from PBMCs. These receptors were collected from a human donor in good health (CMV status not recorded). Some clones in this sample may be carry-over from other donors' samples.

This clonotype was detected many times. The chain combines TRBV7-8 with TRBJ1-6; no clear D. Per germline, CDR1 SGHVS and CDR2 FQNEAQ. The CDR3 runs to 17 residues. Trimming removed 5 bases at V and 5 bases at J, with 19 bases between. The DNA of the CDR3 is TGTGCCAGCAGCCCAGAAGGGCAGGCTCGAAATAATTCACCCCTCCACTTT. It encodes CASSPEGQARNNSPLHF.

This clonotype showed up just a few times. The chain joins TRBV14 to TRBJ2-7, with a possible D match to TRBD2 (6 bases). This CDR3 is 13 amino acids long. V lost 1 base and J lost 7, with 11 bases in between. Germline V gene lookup returns CDR1 SGHDN and CDR2 FVKESK. The DNA of the CDR3 is TGTGCCAGCAGCCAAGCGGACGGAGGGGAGCAGTACTTC. Residues: CASSQADGGEQYF.

Only a few counts were recorded for this clonotype. The chain combines TRBV27 with TRBJ1-6; 10 nucleotides line up with TRBD1. From germline, CDR1 is MNHEY and CDR2 SMNVEV (reference sequence). The CDR3 is made up of 15 amino acids. V dropped 6 bases and J dropped 13; count of bases not matched to a gene: 12. The CDR3 spells CASSRSGTGVIPLHF. In nucleotides, the CDR3 is TGTGCCAGCAGCCGGAGCGGGACAGGGGTTATCCCCCTCCACTTT.

This clonotype was counted many times. CDR3 loop: CASGFSGQINNEQFF. In DNA form, the CDR3 reads TGTGCTAGTGGTTTTTCGGGACAGATCAACAATGAGCAGTTCTTC. The genes are TRBV12-5 and TRBJ2-1, with TRBD1 identical over 7 bases. The CDR3 is made up of 15 amino acids. Trimming removed 3 bases from V and 5 bases from J; junction bases left unmatched: 7. Germline assignment: CDR1 LGHNT and CDR2 FRNRAP.

V is TRBV5-4 and J is TRBJ1-2; D remains ambiguous. CDR1 and CDR2 from the germline V gene are SGHNT and YYREEE (reference sequence). The CDR3 sequence is 15 residues long. The germline V and J ends were trimmed by 2 bases and 0 bases, with 11 bases remaining between them. This CDR3 is CASSFPGPTNYGYTF. The CDR3 nucleotides are TGTGCCAGCAGCTTCCCTGGACCGACTAACTATGGCTACACCTTC. The full variable domain, with the rest looked up from reference TRBV5-4 and TRBJ1-2, is ETGVTQSPTHLIKTRGQQVTLRCSSQSGHNTVSWYQQALGQGPQFIFQYYREEENGRGNFPPRFSGLQFPNYSSELNVNALELDDSALYLCASSFPGPTNYGYTFGSGTRLTVV.

The chain carries TRBV13 and TRBJ2-6; 11 nucleotides line up with TRBD1. With V trimmed by 1 base and J by 0 bases, 8 bases remained unmatched. The CDR3 is 20 amino acids. Germline V lookup: CDR1 PRHDT, CDR2 FYEKMQ (reference sequence). The CDR3 DNA is TGTGCCAGCAGCTTAGACCCGGGACAGGGGGTCCTCTCTGGGGCCAACGTCCTGACTTTC. Translation: CASSLDPGQGVLSGANVLTF.

The chain recombines TRBV27 with TRBJ2-1; D is unclear. V was trimmed by 4 bases and J by 6 bases, leaving 13 bases between them. The CDR3 is made up of 14 amino acids. CDR1 is MNHEY and CDR2 is SMNVEV in the germline V gene (reference sequence). In DNA form, the CDR3 reads TGTGCCAGCAGTTCTCCCGCGTCAACCAATGAGCAGTTCTTC. This gives the protein CASSSPASTNEQFF.

The V gene is TRBV2, the J gene TRBJ1-2; no firm D call. CDR1 and CDR2 (germline): SNHLY, FYNNEI. The CDR3 extends over 13 amino acids. Trimming stripped 3 bases from V and 6 bases from J, with 11 bases between. The CDR3 DNA follows: TGTGCCAGCAGTGATAGGGTGCTGGATGGCTACACCTTC. This encodes CASSDRVLDGYTF.

The V gene is TRBV9, the J gene TRBJ1-3, with 9 bases lining up with TRBD1. The CDR3 runs 15 residues. V shed 4 bases, J shed 4 bases, and the junction held 6 bases outside the gene matches. The germline gives CDR1 SGDLS, CDR2 YYNGEE. The CDR3 DNA is TGTGCCAGCAGCCCGGACGGGACAGGGGGAAACACCATATATTTT. This encodes CASSPDGTGGNTIYF.

V and J are TRBV9 and TRBJ1-2; D is unclear. Trimming pared 0 bases from V and 8 bases from J, leaving 8 bases between. The CDR3 runs to 12 residues. The V gene's germline CDR1 is SGDLS and CDR2 YYNGEE. CDR3 bases: TGTGCCAGCAGCGTAGGAGTGCAAGGCTACACCTTC. It specifies CASSVGVQGYTF.

This clonotype was counted at least ten times. The chain carries TRBV25-1 and TRBJ1-6, with D possibly being TRBD1 (6 bases). There are 17 residues in the CDR3. Germline V gives CDR1 MGHDK, CDR2 SYGVNS. V was clipped by 3 bases and J by 3 bases, with 15 bases between them. The CDR3: CASSDSGGGFYNSPLHF. The CDR3 DNA reads as TGTGCCAGCAGTGATAGCGGGGGCGGATTCTATAATTCACCCCTCCACTTT.

The chain recombines TRBV20-1 with TRBJ2-3; possible D gene TRBD2, 6 bases. This CDR3 region has 15 residues. The V end was cut by 3 bases, the J end by 5 bases, with 18 bases between. Germline CDR1 is DFQATT and CDR2 is SNEGSKA (reference sequence). The CDR3: CSASQSGWNGDTQYF. The CDR3 nucleotides are TGCAGTGCTAGTCAAAGCGGGTGGAACGGAGATACGCAGTATTTT.

This clonotype was detected many times. This sequence joins TRBV28 and TRBJ2-5; TRBD2 aligns across 8 bases. The germline CDR1 and CDR2 sequences are MDHEN and SYDVKM. CDR3 length equals 15 residues. The V gene end was trimmed by 6 bases and the J gene end by 5 bases; junction bases not matched to a gene: 11. The CDR3 sequence is CASSSGAGDWETQYF. The CDR3 nucleotides read TGTGCCAGCAGCTCCGGAGCGGGAGATTGGGAGACCCAGTACTTC.

This chain connects TRBV24-1 to TRBJ2-1; no firm D call. The length of the CDR3 is 13 residues. Deletions cut 5 bases from V and 5 bases from J, with 9 bases between. CDR1 is KGHDR and CDR2 is SFDVKD in the germline V gene. As DNA, the CDR3 is TGTGCCACCAGTGCGGACGGCCACAATGAGCAGTTCTTC. Its protein product is CATSADGHNEQFF.

This clonotype was counted ten times or more. The gene calls are TRBV12-3 or TRBV12-4 and TRBJ1-4; TRBD1 is a possible D gene (6 bases). The CDR3 contains 14 residues. V dropped 8 bases and J dropped 8 bases, with 18 bases sitting between them. CDR3 sequence (DNA): TGTGCCAGCGCCGAGTGGGGAGGGGGGGAAAAACTGTTTTTT. Translating gives CASAEWGGGEKLFF.

The genes are TRBV27 and TRBJ1-6; possible D gene TRBD1, 5 bases. Trimming took off 2 bases at V and 0 bases at J, with 8 bases between the two ends. The CDR3 sequence is 16 residues long. Germline V CDR1 and CDR2: MNHEY, SMNVEV (reference sequence). CDR3 in DNA: TGTGCCAGCAGTTTAATCGGACACTCCTATAATTCACCCCTCCACTTT. Amino acids: CASSLIGHSYNSPLHF.

The table lists this clonotype with many counts. This rearrangement joins TRBV7-9 to TRBJ1-2; 11 bases fit TRBD1. This CDR3 contains 17 residues. The germline V gene encodes CDR1 SEHNR and CDR2 FQNEAQ (reference sequence). V shed 4 bases, J shed 3 bases, and the junction held 10 bases outside the gene matches. CDR3 loop: CASSSSLGTGGYYGYTF. In DNA, the CDR3 is TGTGCCAGCAGCTCGTCGCTGGGGACAGGGGGTTACTATGGCTACACCTTC.

The gene calls are TRBV7-9 and TRBJ1-1; 7 nucleotides line up with TRBD1. CDR1 is SEHNR, CDR2 FQNEAQ, per germline (reference sequence). The ends lost 5 bases at V and 5 bases at J; junction bases unmatched: 11. CDR3 size: 15 residues. The CDR3 nucleotides are TGTGCCAGCAGCCGACCCGGGGCAGGGGGGACTGAAGCTTTCTTT. Translated: CASSRPGAGGTEAFF.

Ten or more counts support this clonotype. The rearrangement uses TRBV11-2 and TRBJ2-3; 8 bases align to TRBD2. V was clipped by 5 bases and J by 6 bases; unmatched bases: 16. CDR3 size: 17 residues. From germline, CDR1 is SGHAT and CDR2 FQNNGV. The CDR3 DNA follows: TGTGCCAGCAGCCTCCACCCAACAAGCGGGAGAAAGGATACGCAGTATTTT. Translating it yields CASSLHPTSGRKDTQYF.

The rearrangement uses TRBV6-1 and TRBJ2-7; D may be TRBD2 (5 bases). CDR1 and CDR2 (germline): MNHNS, SASEGT. Trimming left V 1 base short and J 4 bases short, with 11 bases between. There are 14 residues in the CDR3. The CDR3 here is CASSEGPRGYEQYF. Here the CDR3 DNA reads TGTGCCAGCAGTGAAGGTCCCCGGGGATACGAGCAGTACTTC.

This clonotype appeared many times. The gene calls are TRBV28 and TRBJ2-3; D is perhaps TRBD1 or TRBD2 (5 bases each). CDR1 is MDHEN, CDR2 SYDVKM, per germline. V lost 6 bases, J lost 2 bases, and 21 bases lay in between. CDR3 length: 17 residues. CDR3 bases: TGTGCCAGCAGATCACGGTCCGGGACGGACTTCACAGATACGCAGTATTTT. It is translated as CASRSRSGTDFTDTQYF.

The chain joins TRBV27 to TRBJ2-7, with 12 nucleotides matching TRBD2. The germline V gene has CDR1 MNHEY and CDR2 SMNVEV (reference sequence). This CDR3 is built from 16 residues. Losses at the gene ends were 5 bases for V and 4 bases for J; bases not matched to a gene: 9. The CDR3 coding sequence is TGTGCCAGCAGTCCAATCGGGACTAGCGGGCGTTACGAGCAGTACTTC. Translating it yields CASSPIGTSGRYEQYF.

This clonotype was recorded many times. The V and J genes are TRBV6-1 and TRBJ1-2; 9 bases line up with TRBD1. The junction had 6 bases not matched to a gene; V was cut back by 5 bases and J by 2 bases. This CDR3 is 15 amino acids long. CDR1 is MNHNS and CDR2 is SASEGT in the germline V gene. CDR3 protein: CASSPRDRANYGYTF. The CDR3 DNA reads as TGTGCCAGCAGTCCAAGGGACAGGGCGAACTATGGCTACACCTTC.

A remark on this clonotype: A read error may explain this, as a much larger clone is one base away. The chain is built from TRBV10-3 and TRBJ2-1, with D unclear. Germline V gives CDR1 ENHRY, CDR2 SYGVKD. This CDR3 is 14 amino acids long. CDR3 residues: CAICESALYNEQFF. CDR3 nucleotides: TGTGCCATCTGTGAGTCGGCGCTCTACAATGAGCAGTTCTTC.